This passage covers 14 T cell receptor beta chains from one sample sequenced in a study of blood T cells in healthy people across ages. A J-beta primer mix and a sample-barcoded 5' primer were used in a second PCR of roughly 7 to 12 cycles. One entry per CDR3 protein results from TCRdb running MiXCR on the 5' RACE reads. This sample yields some 760,000 distinct CDR3 sequences, of which roughly 25% are seen a single time; 9.4% belongs to the top ten. This same sample was also taken into another study, of T cells of mothers and their children.

What was sequenced was blood. The receptors were gathered from a boy aged 5-17 years in good health.

The chain uses TRBV9 and TRBJ2-7, with a weak D call TRBD1 (5 bases). Germline CDR1 is SGDLS and CDR2 is YYNGEE. The V gene lost 4 bases and the J gene lost 3 bases, with 14 bases spanning the gap. This CDR3 spans 14 amino acids. CDR3 sequence (DNA): TGTGCCAGCAGCCAGGGCCTCTCAGGCTACGAGCAGTACTTC. It codes for CASSQGLSGYEQYF. The whole variable domain, remainder taken from reference TRBV9 and TRBJ2-7, is DSGVTQTPKHLITATGQRVTLRCSPRSGDLSVYWYQQSLDQGLQFLIQYYNGEERAKGNILERFSAQQFPDLHSELNLSSLELGDSALYFCASSQGLSGYEQYFGPGTRLTVT.

V usage is TRBV20-1 and J usage is TRBJ2-1; D is uncertain. Germline CDR1 DFQATT, CDR2 SNEGSKA (reference sequence). The CDR3 sequence is 10 residues long. With 3 bases removed from V and 5 bases from J, the gap between germline ends came to 2 bases. CDR3 protein: CSASDNEQFF. The CDR3 DNA follows: TGCAGTGCTAGTGACAATGAGCAGTTCTTC.

This clonotype has a handful of counts. The chain carries TRBV6-6 and TRBJ1-1; D is undetermined. Trimming removed 6 bases at V and 8 bases at J, with 10 bases between. Per germline, CDR1 MNHNY and CDR2 SVGAGI (reference sequence). The CDR3 covers 11 residues. The CDR3 nucleotides are TGTGCCAGCAGCCCAGGAGGGGAAGCTTTCTTT. Translated, it gives CASSPGGEAFF.

This clonotype was seen more than once but under ten times. V and J are TRBV13 and TRBJ1-3; D might be TRBD1 (5 bases). The CDR3 extends over 14 amino acids. With 5 bases removed from V and 7 bases from J, the gap between germline ends came to 15 bases. Germline V gene data show CDR1 as PRHDT and CDR2 as FYEKMQ (reference sequence). This CDR3 reads CASSPRPRANTIYF. DNA for the CDR3: TGTGCCAGCAGCCCGAGACCCAGGGCGAACACCATATATTTT. Full variable domain (rest looked up from reference TRBV13 and TRBJ1-3): AAGVIQSPRHLIKEKRETATLKCYPIPRHDTVYWYQQGPGQDPQFLISFYEKMQSDKGSIPDRFSAQQFSDYHSELNMSSLELGDSALYFCASSPRPRANTIYFGEGSWLTVV.

The gene calls are TRBV5-1 and TRBJ2-3, with D possibly matching TRBD1 (6 bases). The CDR3 spans 15 residues. Trimming shortened V by 0 bases and J by 6 bases, and 14 bases separated the two germline ends. Looked up from germline, CDR1 is SGHRS and CDR2 is YFSETQ. In DNA form, the CDR3 reads TGCGCCAGCAGCTTGGACAGGGTGGGGAGTGATACGCAGTATTTT. This translates into CASSLDRVGSDTQYF.

In its sample, this clonotype was seen a few times. The rearrangement joins TRBV2 to TRBJ2-3; D is ambiguous. The V gene lost 7 bases and the J gene lost 2 bases, with 10 bases spanning the gap. The V gene's germline CDR1 is SNHLY and CDR2 FYNNEI. The CDR3 runs 13 residues. This CDR3 reads CASKDRNTDTQYF. In DNA form, the CDR3 reads TGTGCCAGCAAGGACCGAAACACAGATACGCAGTATTTT.

This clonotype was picked up a small number of times. The chain combines TRBV6-6 with TRBJ1-1; TRBD1 agrees at 8 bases. The CDR3 consists of 14 residues. Germline lookup yields CDR1 MNHNY and CDR2 SVGAGI (reference sequence). The V gene end was trimmed by 2 bases and the J gene end by 4 bases; junction bases not matched to a gene: 3. CDR3 residues: CASSYDRGGTEAFF. As DNA, the CDR3 is TGTGCCAGCAGTTACGACAGGGGCGGCACTGAAGCTTTCTTT.

This clonotype came up a few times. V gene TRBV24-1 combines with J gene TRBJ2-1; D may be TRBD1 (5 bases). The CDR3 sequence is 13 residues long. The V gene's germline CDR1 is KGHDR and CDR2 SFDVKD. The germline V and J ends were trimmed by 8 bases and 4 bases, with 11 bases remaining between them. CDR3 DNA sequence: TGTGCCACCATGGGGCAAGATTACAATGAGCAGTTCTTC. This encodes CATMGQDYNEQFF.

This clonotype turned up a few times. CDR3 coding DNA: TGCAGTGTGATGCTGGACAGGGGAAGGGAGACCCAGTACTTC. Its translation: CSVMLDRGRETQYF. This chain joins TRBV20-1 and TRBJ2-5, with 9 bases fitting TRBD1. In germline, CDR1 is DFQATT, CDR2 SNEGSKA (reference sequence). With V trimmed by 7 bases and J by 5 bases, 11 bases remained unmatched. The CDR3 has 14 amino acids.

This clonotype was seen more than once but under ten times. The chain uses TRBV13 and TRBJ2-5; 10 bases align to TRBD2. The CDR3 length is 17 residues. Germline V gives CDR1 PRHDT, CDR2 FYEKMQ (reference sequence). The junction had 9 bases not matched to a gene; V was cut back by 1 base and J by 4 bases. The CDR3 here is CASSLVPSGSVAETQYF. The CDR3 DNA reads TGTGCCAGCAGCTTAGTTCCTAGCGGGAGTGTGGCAGAGACCCAGTACTTC.

This clonotype has only a few counts. The chain has TRBV15 and TRBJ1-3; D not resolved. CDR1 is LNHNV, CDR2 YYDKDF, per germline (reference sequence). Trimming took off 1 base at V and 0 bases at J, with 7 bases between the two ends. This CDR3 comprises 15 residues. CDR3 region: CATSRAASSGNTIYF. The CDR3 bases are TGTGCCACCAGCAGAGCGGCGAGCTCTGGAAACACCATATATTTT.

The chain carries TRBV11-1 and TRBJ2-5; D is undetermined. Matching the DNA end better, TRBJ2-7 makes the J call doubtful. The germline gives CDR1 SGHAT, CDR2 FQDESV (reference sequence). This CDR3 comprises 15 residues. For the CDR3, the DNA is TGTGCCAGCAGCTATGATGGTCCCAGCTCCTACGAGCAGTACTTC. Its protein product is CASSYDGPSSYEQYF.

The chain recombines TRBV6-6 with TRBJ2-5, with D perhaps matching TRBD2 (6 bases). TRBJ2-7 matches the DNA end more closely, so the J call is doubtful. The CDR3 runs 14 residues. CDR1 is MNHNY and CDR2 is SVGAGI in the germline V gene (reference sequence). The CDR3 nucleotides read TGTGCCAGCAGTTACTCGATGATGGGAGGCGAGCAGTACTTC. Its protein is CASSYSMMGGEQYF.

This clonotype has more than one count but fewer than ten. The V and J genes are TRBV20-1 and TRBJ2-3; 7 nucleotides align to TRBD2. This CDR3 spans 14 amino acids. Trimming at V came to 3 bases and at J to 6 bases, leaving 9 bases not matched to a gene. Germline-derived CDR1 and CDR2 are DFQATT and SNEGSKA (reference sequence). CDR3 coding DNA: TGCAGTGCTAGTACTAGCGAGGGCCAGGATACGCAGTATTTT. It codes for CSASTSEGQDTQYF.